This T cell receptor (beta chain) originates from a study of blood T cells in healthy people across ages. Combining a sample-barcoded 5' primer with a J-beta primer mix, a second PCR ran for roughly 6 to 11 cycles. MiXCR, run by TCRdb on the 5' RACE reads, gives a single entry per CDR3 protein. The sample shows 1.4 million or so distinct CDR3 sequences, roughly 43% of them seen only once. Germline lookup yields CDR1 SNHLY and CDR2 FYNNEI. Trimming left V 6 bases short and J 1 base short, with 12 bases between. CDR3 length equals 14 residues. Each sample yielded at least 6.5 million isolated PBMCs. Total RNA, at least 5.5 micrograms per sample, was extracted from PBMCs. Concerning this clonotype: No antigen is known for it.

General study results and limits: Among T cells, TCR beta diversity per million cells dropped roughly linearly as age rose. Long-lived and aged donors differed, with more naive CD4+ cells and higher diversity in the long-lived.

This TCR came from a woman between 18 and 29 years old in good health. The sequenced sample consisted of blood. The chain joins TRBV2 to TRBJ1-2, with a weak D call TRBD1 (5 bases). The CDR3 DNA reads TGTGCCAGCAGGAGGGACGGAATTAACTATGGCTACACCTTC. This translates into CASRRDGINYGYTF.